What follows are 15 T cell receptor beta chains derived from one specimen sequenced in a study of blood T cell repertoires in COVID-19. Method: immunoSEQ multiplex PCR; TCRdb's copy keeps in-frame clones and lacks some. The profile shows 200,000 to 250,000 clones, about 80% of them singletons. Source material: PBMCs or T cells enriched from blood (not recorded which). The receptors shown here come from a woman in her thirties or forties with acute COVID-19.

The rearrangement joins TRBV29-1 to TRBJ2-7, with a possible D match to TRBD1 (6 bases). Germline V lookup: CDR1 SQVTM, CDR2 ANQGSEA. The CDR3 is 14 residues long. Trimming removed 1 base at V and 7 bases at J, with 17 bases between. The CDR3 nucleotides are TGCAGCGTTGAAGCAGGAACGTATAGGGGGGAGCAGTACTTC. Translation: CSVEAGTYRGEQYF.

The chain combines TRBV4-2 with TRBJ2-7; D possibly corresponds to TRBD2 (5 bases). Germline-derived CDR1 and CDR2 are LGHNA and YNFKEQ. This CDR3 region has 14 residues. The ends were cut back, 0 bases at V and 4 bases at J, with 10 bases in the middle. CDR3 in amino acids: CASSQDASFYEQYF. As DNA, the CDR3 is TGTGCCAGCAGCCAAGATGCTAGCTTTTACGAGCAGTACTTC.

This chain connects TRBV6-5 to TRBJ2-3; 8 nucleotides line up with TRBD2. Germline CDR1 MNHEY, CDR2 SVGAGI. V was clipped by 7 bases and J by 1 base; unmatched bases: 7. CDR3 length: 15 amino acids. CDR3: CASTRTSGRTDTQYF. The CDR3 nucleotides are TGTGCCAGCACCAGAACTAGCGGACGCACAGATACGCAGTATTTT.

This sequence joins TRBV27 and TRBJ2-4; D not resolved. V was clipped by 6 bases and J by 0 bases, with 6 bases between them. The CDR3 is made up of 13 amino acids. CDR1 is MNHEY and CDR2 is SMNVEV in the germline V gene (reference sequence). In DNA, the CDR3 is TGTGCCAGCAGCCCCTTAGCCAAAAACATTCAGTACTTC. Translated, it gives CASSPLAKNIQYF.

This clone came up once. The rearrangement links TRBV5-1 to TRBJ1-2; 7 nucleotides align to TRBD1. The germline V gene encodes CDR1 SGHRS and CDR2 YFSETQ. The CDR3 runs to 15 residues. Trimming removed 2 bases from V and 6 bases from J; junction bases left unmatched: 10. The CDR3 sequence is CASSFGQASRDGYTF. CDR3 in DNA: TGCGCCAGCAGCTTCGGACAGGCCAGTAGAGATGGCTACACCTTC.

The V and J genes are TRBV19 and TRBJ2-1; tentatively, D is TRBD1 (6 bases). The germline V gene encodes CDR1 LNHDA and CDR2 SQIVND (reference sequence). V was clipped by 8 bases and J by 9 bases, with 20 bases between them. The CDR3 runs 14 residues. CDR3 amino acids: CASGIRGATVEQFF. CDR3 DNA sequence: TGTGCCAGTGGGATCAGGGGCGCGACTGTTGAGCAGTTCTTC.

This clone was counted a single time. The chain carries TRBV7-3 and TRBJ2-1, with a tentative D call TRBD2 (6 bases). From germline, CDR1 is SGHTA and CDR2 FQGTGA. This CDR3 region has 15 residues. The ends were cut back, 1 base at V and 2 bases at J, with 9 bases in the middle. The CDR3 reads CASSLNRGTYNEQFF. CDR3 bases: TGTGCCAGCAGCTTAAATCGGGGGACCTACAATGAGCAGTTCTTC.

CDR3 in amino acids: CARDMVTSGGALTQYF. The CDR3 nucleotides are TGTGCCAGAGATATGGTGACTAGCGGGGGGGCTCTGACGCAGTATTTT. The V gene is TRBV11-1, the J gene TRBJ2-3, with 14 bases lining up with TRBD2. The CDR3 contains 16 residues. Trimming at V came to 9 bases and at J to 9 bases, leaving 14 bases not matched to a gene. Germline V gene lookup returns CDR1 SGHAT and CDR2 FQDESV (reference sequence).

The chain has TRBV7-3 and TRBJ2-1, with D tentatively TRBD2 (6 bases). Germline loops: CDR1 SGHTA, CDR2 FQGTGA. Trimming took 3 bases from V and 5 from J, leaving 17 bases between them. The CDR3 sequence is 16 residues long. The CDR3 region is CASSLSAGGVNNEQFF. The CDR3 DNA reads TGTGCCAGCAGCTTGTCCGCCGGCGGGGTGAACAATGAGCAGTTCTTC.

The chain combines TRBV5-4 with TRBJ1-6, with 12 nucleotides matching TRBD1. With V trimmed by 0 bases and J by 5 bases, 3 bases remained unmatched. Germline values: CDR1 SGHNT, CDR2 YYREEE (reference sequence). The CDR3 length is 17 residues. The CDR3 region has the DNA TGTGCCAGCAGCTTGGAGGGACAGGGGGCAAATAATTCACCCCTCCACTTT. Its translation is CASSLEGQGANNSPLHF.

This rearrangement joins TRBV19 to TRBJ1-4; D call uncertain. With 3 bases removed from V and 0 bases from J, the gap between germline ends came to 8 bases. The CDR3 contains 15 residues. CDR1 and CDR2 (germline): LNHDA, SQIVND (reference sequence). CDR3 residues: CASSIWQATNEKLFF. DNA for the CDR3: TGTGCCAGTAGTATCTGGCAGGCAACTAATGAAAAACTGTTTTTT.

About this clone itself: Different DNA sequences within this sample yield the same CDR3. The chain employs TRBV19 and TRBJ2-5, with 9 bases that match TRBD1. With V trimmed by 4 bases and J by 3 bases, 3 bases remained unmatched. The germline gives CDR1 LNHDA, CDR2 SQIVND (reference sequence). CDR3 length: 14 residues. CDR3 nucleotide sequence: TGTGCCAGTAGTACACGGACAGGGGAAGAGACCCAGTACTTC. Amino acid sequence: CASSTRTGEETQYF.

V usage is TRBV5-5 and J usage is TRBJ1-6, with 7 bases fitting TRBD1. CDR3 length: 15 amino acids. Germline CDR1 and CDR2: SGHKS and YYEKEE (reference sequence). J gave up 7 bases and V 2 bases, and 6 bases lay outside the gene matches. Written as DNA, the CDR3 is TGTGCCAGCAGCTTAGAACAGGGGAGAAATTCACCCCTCCACTTT. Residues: CASSLEQGRNSPLHF.

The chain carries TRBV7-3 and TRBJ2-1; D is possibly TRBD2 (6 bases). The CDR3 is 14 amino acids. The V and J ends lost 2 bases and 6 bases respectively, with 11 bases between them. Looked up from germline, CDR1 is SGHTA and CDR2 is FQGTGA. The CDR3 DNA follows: TGTGCCAGCAGCTTAGGACTACCATCCAATGAGCAGTTCTTC. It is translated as CASSLGLPSNEQFF.

This CDR3 reads CASSARPTNTGELFF. CDR3 DNA: TGCGCCAGCAGCGCGAGGCCTACTAACACCGGGGAGCTGTTTTTT. The rearrangement joins TRBV5-1 to TRBJ2-2, with no clear D. V lost 4 bases and J 2 bases, leaving 12 bases between the germline ends. Germline-derived CDR1 and CDR2 are SGHRS and YFSETQ. The CDR3 runs 15 residues.